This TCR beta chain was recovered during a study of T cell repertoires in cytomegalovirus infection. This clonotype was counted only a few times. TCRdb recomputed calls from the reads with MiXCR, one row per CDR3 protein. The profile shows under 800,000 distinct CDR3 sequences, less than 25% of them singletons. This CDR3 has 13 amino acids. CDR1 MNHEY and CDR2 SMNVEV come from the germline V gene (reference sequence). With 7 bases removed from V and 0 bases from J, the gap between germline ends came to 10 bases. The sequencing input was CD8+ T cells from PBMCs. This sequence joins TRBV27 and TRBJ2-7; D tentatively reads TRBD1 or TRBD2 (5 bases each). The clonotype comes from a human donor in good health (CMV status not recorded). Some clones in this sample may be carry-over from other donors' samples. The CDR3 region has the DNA TGTGCCAGCAAGGGTGGGACCTCCTACGAGCAGTACTTC. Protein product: CASKGGTSYEQYF.